The following is a T cell receptor (beta chain) sequence with its context. The sample is drawn from a study of blood T cell repertoires in COVID-19. Across the study: The United States, Italy and Spain provided the acute and convalescent COVID-19 samples. T cells, B-cell-depleted T cells, or PBMCs provided the cDNA or gDNA that served as material.

The CDR3 is 15 residues long. Trimming stripped 5 bases from V and 2 bases from J, with 15 bases between. Per germline, CDR1 PRHDT and CDR2 FYEKMQ (reference sequence). In the authors' workflow: Estimated nucleated cell counts came from reference gene primer amplification. TCRdb's copy holds only in-frame clones and misses some; the assay was immunoSEQ multiplex PCR. That table gives V, J and clone size, and the DNA gave D and trimming. The table includes more than 40,000 clones, more than 70% detected once. The specimen was peripheral blood. J is TRBJ1-2 and V is TRBV13, with D hard to call. This sequence was found in a man between 50 and 59 years old with active COVID-19. The CDR3 region has the DNA TGTGCCAGCAGCCCAAGGACGGGGAGGAACTATGGCTACACCTTC. It specifies CASSPRTGRNYGYTF.